This section outlines one T cell receptor beta chain sequence together with its context. The data originate from a study of blood T cell repertoires in COVID-19. About the study: Material from acute and convalescent COVID-19 was sourced from the United States, Italy and Spain.

V trimming: 8 bases; J trimming: 4 bases; junction bases outside the gene matches: 19. Germline V CDR1 and CDR2: KGHDR, SFDVKD. There are 20 residues in the CDR3. The age range of participants was about 18 to 100 years, with residence in fewer than 25 US areas. Clinical history reported by participants formed the basis on which cohorts were assigned. In the authors' methods: From reference gene primer amplification, estimates of nucleated cell counts were derived. The repertoire was sequenced with immunoSEQ multiplex PCR; TCRdb's copy has only in-frame clones and lacks some. V, J and clone size are taken as reported in that table, and D and trimming were inferred from the DNA itself. The data contain some 200,000 clones, approximately 90% of them singletons.

The TCR originated in a woman aged 25 to 39 who had recovered from COVID-19. Source material: PBMCs or T cells enriched from blood (not recorded which). This rearrangement joins TRBV24-1 to TRBJ1-4, with 12 nucleotides matching TRBD1. The CDR3 DNA reads as TGTGCCACCAAACCTCCTGCATGGGGACAGGGGGCTGGGGTTAATGAAAAACTGTTTTTT. This encodes CATKPPAWGQGAGVNEKLFF.